The rows below give T cell receptor beta chains drawn from one sample of a study of regulatory T cells in long-lasting Graves disease. TCRdb redid the calling of the multiplex PCR reads with MiXCR, one entry per CDR3 protein. Of fewer than 350,000 distinct CDR3 sequences in the sample, roughly 18% were seen once. The specimen was peripheral blood mononuclear cells (PBMCs), collected at new diagnosis, from a patient treated with antithyroid drugs. Receptor source: a female donor with Graves disease. Each CDR3 is given with its conserved first and last residue. The D gene is left open where the match is weak. Only part of the rows carry a size: once, few, many, or a class if the clone is expanded.

J: TRBJ2-3; size: NA; D: TRBD2; V: TRBV28; length: 15; CDR3: CASSTSGRSTDTQYF; DNA: TGTGCCAGCAGCACTAGCGGGAGGAGCACAGATACGCAGTATTTT
J: TRBJ2-7; size: many; D: NA; V: TRBV24-1; length: 13; CDR3: CATQRPDSHEQYF; DNA: TGTGCCACACAGAGACCCGACAGCCACGAGCAGTACTTC
J: TRBJ2-1; size: many; D: NA; V: TRBV6-1; length: 15; CDR3: CASSEVAGGFNEQFF; DNA: TGTGCCAGCAGTGAAGTAGCAGGGGGGTTCAATGAGCAGTTCTTC
J: TRBJ2-7; size: NA; D: NA; V: TRBV18; length: 17; CDR3: CASSPLATPATHYEQYF; DNA: TGTGCCAGCTCACCACTTGCTACGCCAGCGACCCACTACGAGCAGTACTTC
J: TRBJ2-2; size: many; D: NA; V: TRBV7-3; length: 13; CDR3: CASSPEPGGELFF; DNA: TGTGCCAGCAGCCCTGAGCCCGGCGGGGAGCTGTTTTTT
J: TRBJ2-1; size: many; D: TRBD2; V: TRBV11-2; length: 14; CDR3: CASSLGREGGEQFF; DNA: TGTGCCAGCAGCTTAGGGCGGGAGGGGGGTGAGCAGTTCTTC
J: TRBJ2-5; size: many; D: TRBD2; V: TRBV4-2; length: 18; CDR3: CASSPSTSLREVQETQYF; DNA: TGTGCCAGCAGCCCCTCGACCAGTTTGCGGGAGGTCCAAGAGACCCAGTACTTC
J: TRBJ1-6; size: many; D: NA; V: TRBV27; length: 14; CDR3: CASSPTFRGALLHF; DNA: TGTGCCAGCAGTCCCACCTTTCGGGGGGCGTTACTCCACTTT
J: TRBJ1-5; size: many; D: NA; V: TRBV28; length: 18; CDR3: CASSFFLGGRRDNQPQHF; DNA: TGTGCCAGCAGTTTTTTCTTGGGCGGGCGTCGTGACAATCAGCCCCAGCATTTT
J: TRBJ2-5; size: many; D: NA; V: TRBV9; length: 13; CDR3: CASSAGWGETQYF; DNA: TGTGCCAGCAGCGCGGGGTGGGGAGAGACCCAGTACTTC
J: TRBJ2-3; size: NA; D: TRBD2; V: TRBV7-3; length: 14; CDR3: CASSLTGRGDTRYF; DNA: TGTGCCAGCAGCTTAACGGGCCGGGGGGATACGCGGTATTTT
J: TRBJ2-1; size: NA; D: TRBD1; V: TRBV6-2/TRBV6-3; length: 15; CDR3: CASRPGTGVPNEQFF; DNA: TGTGCCAGCAGGCCCGGGACAGGGGTTCCCAATGAGCAGTTCTTC
J: TRBJ2-7; size: many; D: NA; V: TRBV28; length: 14; CDR3: CASPPPTGPDEQYF; DNA: TGTGCCAGTCCTCCCCCGACAGGCCCTGACGAGCAGTACTTC
J: TRBJ2-1; size: many; D: TRBD2; V: TRBV5-4; length: 16; CDR3: CASSLGVSGSRNEQFF; DNA: TGTGCCAGCAGCTTGGGTGTTAGCGGGAGTCGTAATGAGCAGTTCTTC
J: TRBJ1-6; size: NA; D: NA; V: TRBV20-1; length: 18; CDR3: CSAREFRQHSSYNSPLHF; DNA: TGCAGTGCTAGAGAATTCCGACAGCATTCGTCCTATAATTCACCCCTCCACTTT
J: TRBJ2-3; size: many; D: NA; V: TRBV6-1; length: 13; CDR3: CASNPNSPDTQYF; DNA: TGTGCCAGCAACCCCAACTCCCCAGATACGCAGTATTTT
J: TRBJ2-7; size: many; D: TRBD2; V: TRBV3-1; length: 17; CDR3: CASSQDGALAGVVEQYF; DNA: TGTGCCAGCAGCCAAGATGGGGCACTAGCGGGAGTGGTCGAGCAGTACTTC
J: TRBJ1-2; size: NA; D: NA; V: TRBV30; length: 13; CDR3: CAWSDTGVYGYTF; DNA: TGTGCCTGGAGTGATACAGGAGTTTATGGCTACACCTTC
J: TRBJ2-5; size: many; D: NA; V: TRBV6-1; length: 15; CDR3: CASSRGELGQETQYF; DNA: TGTGCCAGCAGTAGGGGAGAATTAGGCCAAGAGACCCAGTACTTC
J: TRBJ2-6; size: many; D: NA; V: TRBV28; length: 14; CDR3: CASRGYLGANVLTF; DNA: TGTGCCAGCAGGGGGTACCTTGGGGCCAACGTCCTGACTTTC
J: TRBJ1-1; size: many; D: TRBD1; V: TRBV28; length: 15; CDR3: CASSSPDRAYTEAFF; DNA: TGTGCCAGCAGTTCCCCGGACAGGGCCTACACTGAAGCTTTCTTT
J: TRBJ1-1; size: few; D: NA; V: TRBV12-5; length: 16; CDR3: CASGLPYRTERTEAFF; DNA: TGTGCTAGTGGTTTGCCCTATCGGACAGAGAGGACTGAAGCTTTCTTT
J: TRBJ1-6; size: NA; D: NA; V: TRBV2; length: 14; CDR3: CASSEAQGNSPLHF; DNA: TGTGCCAGCAGTGAAGCGCAGGGGAATTCACCCCTCCACTTT
J: TRBJ2-5; size: many; D: TRBD1; V: TRBV18; length: 15; CDR3: CASSPPGQWEETQYF; DNA: TGTGCCAGCTCACCACCGGGACAGTGGGAAGAGACCCAGTACTTC
J: TRBJ1-6; size: many; D: NA; V: TRBV28; length: 16; CDR3: CASRNLPDGYNSPLHF; DNA: TGTGCCAGCAGAAACCTACCGGACGGATATAATTCACCCCTCCACTTT
J: TRBJ2-2; size: NA; D: TRBD1; V: TRBV27; length: 13; CDR3: CASSTGGPGELFF; DNA: TGTGCCAGCAGTACAGGGGGCCCCGGGGAGCTGTTTTTT
J: TRBJ2-1; size: many; D: TRBD1; V: TRBV3-1; length: 17; CDR3: CASSRPGTGGGGNEQFF; DNA: TGTGCCAGCAGCCGTCCCGGGACAGGGGGCGGTGGCAATGAGCAGTTCTTC
J: TRBJ2-5; size: many; D: TRBD2; V: TRBV27; length: 16; CDR3: CASSPTGLAGLETQYF; DNA: TGTGCCAGCAGTCCAACGGGACTAGCGGGACTGGAGACCCAGTACTTC
J: TRBJ2-7; size: few; D: NA; V: TRBV7-9; length: 11; CDR3: CASSLGDKQYF; DNA: TGTGCCAGCAGCCTAGGGGATAAGCAGTACTTC
J: TRBJ1-2; size: NA; D: TRBD1; V: TRBV4-1; length: 15; CDR3: CASSQDRATGGGYTF; DNA: TGCGCCAGCAGCCAAGATAGAGCGACAGGGGGTGGCTACACCTTC
J: TRBJ2-2; size: many; D: NA; V: TRBV30; length: 11; CDR3: CAWGLMGELFF; DNA: TGTGCCTGGGGACTAATGGGGGAGCTGTTTTTT
J: TRBJ2-7; size: NA; D: NA; V: TRBV5-1; length: 14; CDR3: CASSGTLTPSEQYF; DNA: TGCGCCAGCTCCGGGACATTAACACCTTCCGAGCAGTACTTC
J: TRBJ2-5; size: many; D: NA; V: TRBV27; length: 13; CDR3: CASSPRGQETQYF; DNA: TGTGCCAGCAGTCCCCGGGGCCAAGAGACCCAGTACTTC
J: TRBJ1-5; size: NA; D: NA; V: TRBV5-4; length: 14; CDR3: CASSLQSSNQPQHF; DNA: TGTGCCAGCAGCCTACAGAGTAGCAATCAGCCCCAGCATTTT
J: TRBJ2-1; size: many; D: TRBD2; V: TRBV10-3; length: 16; CDR3: CAIRGAGSFSYNEQFF; DNA: TGTGCCATCAGGGGAGCGGGGAGCTTCTCCTACAATGAGCAGTTCTTC
J: TRBJ1-5; size: many; D: TRBD1; V: TRBV2; length: 14; CDR3: CASRPGGGWEPQHF; DNA: TGTGCCAGCAGACCTGGAGGGGGCTGGGAGCCCCAGCATTTT
J: TRBJ2-7; size: NA; D: TRBD2; V: TRBV4-1; length: 14; CDR3: CASSFLAGGREQCF; DNA: TGCGCCAGCAGCTTTCTAGCGGGGGGTCGGGAGCAGTGCTTC
J: TRBJ2-1; size: NA; D: TRBD2; V: TRBV3-1; length: 16; CDR3: CASSQGGTSGRGEQFF; DNA: TGTGCCAGCAGCCAAGGGGGGACTAGCGGGAGGGGTGAGCAGTTCTTC
J: TRBJ2-1; size: few; D: TRBD2; V: TRBV19; length: 13; CDR3: CASSIGLAGALVF; DNA: TGTGCCAGTAGTATTGGTCTAGCGGGAGCCCTAGTCTTC
J: TRBJ2-6; size: NA; D: NA; V: TRBV30; length: 16; CDR3: CAWSGRGNSGANVLTF; DNA: TGTGCCTGGAGTGGACGCGGGAACTCTGGGGCCAACGTCCTGACTTTC
J: TRBJ1-1; size: NA; D: NA; V: TRBV10-3; length: 14; CDR3: CAISETDTNTEAFF; DNA: TGTGCCATCAGTGAGACAGATACGAACACTGAAGCTTTCTTT
J: TRBJ1-2; size: NA; D: NA; V: TRBV28; length: 14; CDR3: CASSETQGDYGYTF; DNA: TGTGCCAGCAGCGAAACACAGGGTGACTATGGCTACACCTTC
J: TRBJ1-5; size: many; D: NA; V: TRBV2; length: 13; CDR3: CASSGSGPQPQHF; DNA: TGTGCCAGCAGTGGCTCAGGGCCACAGCCCCAGCATTTT
J: TRBJ2-7; size: many; D: TRBD2; V: TRBV6-9; length: 19; CDR3: CASSYTSSGTSGSSYEQYF; DNA: TGTGCCAGCAGTTACACCTCTTCCGGGACTAGCGGGAGCTCCTACGAGCAGTACTTC
J: TRBJ1-2; size: many; D: NA; V: TRBV7-9; length: 15; CDR3: CASSRSIWASPGYTF; DNA: TGTGCCAGCAGCCGCTCCATTTGGGCGTCCCCTGGCTACACCTTC
J: TRBJ2-2; size: few; D: NA; V: TRBV5-5; length: 14; CDR3: CASSPSLVPGELFF; DNA: TGTGCCAGCAGCCCCTCATTAGTACCCGGGGAGCTGTTTTTT